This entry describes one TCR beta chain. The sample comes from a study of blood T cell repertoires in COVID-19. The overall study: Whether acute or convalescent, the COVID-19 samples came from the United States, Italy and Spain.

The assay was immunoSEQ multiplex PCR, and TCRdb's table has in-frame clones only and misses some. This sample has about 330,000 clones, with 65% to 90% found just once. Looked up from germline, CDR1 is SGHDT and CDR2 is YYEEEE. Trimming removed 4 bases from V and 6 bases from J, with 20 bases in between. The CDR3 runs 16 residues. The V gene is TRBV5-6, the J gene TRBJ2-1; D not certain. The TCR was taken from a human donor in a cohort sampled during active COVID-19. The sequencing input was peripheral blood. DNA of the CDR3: TGTGCCAGCAGCCCCAGTCTAGAAAGGAGTAGCAATGAGCAGTTCTTC. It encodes CASSPSLERSSNEQFF.